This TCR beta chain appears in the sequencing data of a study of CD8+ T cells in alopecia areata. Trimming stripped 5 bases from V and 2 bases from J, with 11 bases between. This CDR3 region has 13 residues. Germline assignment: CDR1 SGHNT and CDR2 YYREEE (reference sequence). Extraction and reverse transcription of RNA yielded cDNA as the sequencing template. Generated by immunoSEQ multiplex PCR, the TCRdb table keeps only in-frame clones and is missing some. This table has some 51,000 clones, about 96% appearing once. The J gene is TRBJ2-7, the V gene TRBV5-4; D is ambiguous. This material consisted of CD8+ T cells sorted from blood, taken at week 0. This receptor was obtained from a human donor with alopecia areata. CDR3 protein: CASSASWAYEQYF. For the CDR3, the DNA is TGTGCCAGCAGTGCAAGTTGGGCCTACGAGCAGTACTTC.